This TCR beta chain appears in the sequencing data of a study of control samples from healthy donors and cancer patients. Libraries were prepared by immunoSEQ multiplex PCR; TCRdb keeps only in-frame clonotypes and omits some of them. The table lists some 70,000 clones, approximately 84% of them singletons. The CDR3 consists of 16 residues. V shed 5 bases, J shed 7 bases, and the junction held 11 bases outside the gene matches. CDR1 is SGHAT, CDR2 FQNNGV, per germline. What was sequenced was PBMCs. The chain joins TRBV11-2 to TRBJ1-6, with 7 bases fitting TRBD1. The sequence came from a woman in her 50s with lung cancer. The CDR3 DNA sequence: TGTGCCAGCAGCCCCGAGGGACAGAGAATGAATTCACCCCTCCACTTT. This gives the protein CASSPEGQRMNSPLHF.